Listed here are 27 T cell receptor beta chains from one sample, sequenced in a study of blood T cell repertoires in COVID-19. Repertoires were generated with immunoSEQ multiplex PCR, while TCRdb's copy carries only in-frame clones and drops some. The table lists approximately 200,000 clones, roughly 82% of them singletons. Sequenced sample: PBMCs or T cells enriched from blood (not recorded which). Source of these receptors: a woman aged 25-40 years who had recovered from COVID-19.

The CDR3 spells CASSVAKAGGQETQYF. CDR3 DNA: TGTGCCAGCAGCGTAGCTAAGGCGGGCGGGCAAGAGACCCAGTACTTC. This chain links TRBV9 with TRBJ2-5; D possibly corresponds to TRBD2 (5 bases). The CDR3 contains 16 residues. Deletions cut 0 bases from V and 2 bases from J, with 14 bases between. Germline V gene data show CDR1 as SGDLS and CDR2 as YYNGEE.

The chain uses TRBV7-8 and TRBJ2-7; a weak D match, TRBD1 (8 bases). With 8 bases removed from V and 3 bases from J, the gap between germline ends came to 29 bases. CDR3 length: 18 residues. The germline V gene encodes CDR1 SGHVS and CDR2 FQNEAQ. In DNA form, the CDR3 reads TGTGCCAGCCTCCCTTCAGGGGGCGGTCCTAGCGGACACTACGAGCAGTACTTC. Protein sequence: CASLPSGGGPSGHYEQYF.

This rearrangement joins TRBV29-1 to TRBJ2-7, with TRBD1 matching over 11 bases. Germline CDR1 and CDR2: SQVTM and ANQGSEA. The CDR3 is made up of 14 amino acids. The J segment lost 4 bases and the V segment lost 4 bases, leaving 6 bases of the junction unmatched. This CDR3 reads CSVGSGTGGYEQYF. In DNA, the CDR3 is TGCAGCGTTGGATCCGGGACAGGGGGGTACGAGCAGTACTTC.

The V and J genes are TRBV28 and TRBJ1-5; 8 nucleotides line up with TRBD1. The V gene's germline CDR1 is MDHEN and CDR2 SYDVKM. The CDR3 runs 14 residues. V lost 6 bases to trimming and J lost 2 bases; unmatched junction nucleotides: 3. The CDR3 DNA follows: TGTGCCAGCAGCAGGGGGCCCGGCAATCAGCCCCAGCATTTT. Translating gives CASSRGPGNQPQHF.

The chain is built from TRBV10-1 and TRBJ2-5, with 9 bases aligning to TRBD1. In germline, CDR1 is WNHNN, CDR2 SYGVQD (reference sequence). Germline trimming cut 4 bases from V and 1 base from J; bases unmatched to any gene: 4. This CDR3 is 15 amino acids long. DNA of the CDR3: TGCGCCAGCAGTGGGACAGGGGTCCTCCAAGAGACCCAGTACTTC. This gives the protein CASSGTGVLQETQYF.

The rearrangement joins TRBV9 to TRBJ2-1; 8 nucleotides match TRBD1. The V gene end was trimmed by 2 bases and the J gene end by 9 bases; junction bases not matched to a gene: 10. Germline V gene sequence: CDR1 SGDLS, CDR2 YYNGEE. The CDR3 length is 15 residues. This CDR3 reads CASSVGRGRGSEQFF. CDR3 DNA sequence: TGTGCCAGCAGCGTCGGCAGGGGGCGAGGTAGTGAGCAGTTCTTC.

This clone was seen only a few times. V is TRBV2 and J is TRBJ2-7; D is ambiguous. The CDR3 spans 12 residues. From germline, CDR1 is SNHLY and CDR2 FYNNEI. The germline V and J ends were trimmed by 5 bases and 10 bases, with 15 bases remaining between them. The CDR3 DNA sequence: TGTGCCAGCAGTAGAGACTTGCCTGCTCAGTACTTC. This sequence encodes CASSRDLPAQYF.

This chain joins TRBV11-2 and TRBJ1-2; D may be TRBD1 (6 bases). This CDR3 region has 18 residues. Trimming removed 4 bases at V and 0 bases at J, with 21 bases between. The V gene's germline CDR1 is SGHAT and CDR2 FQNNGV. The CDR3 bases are TGTGCCAGCAGCTCTACGCTGGACAGCCTGGCTGCTAACTATGGCTACACCTTC. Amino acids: CASSSTLDSLAANYGYTF.

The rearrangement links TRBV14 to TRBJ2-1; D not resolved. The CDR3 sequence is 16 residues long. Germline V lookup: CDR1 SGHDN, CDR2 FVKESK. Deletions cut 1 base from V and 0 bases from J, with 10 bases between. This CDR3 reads CASSQVVQYSYNEQFF. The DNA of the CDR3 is TGTGCCAGCAGCCAAGTAGTACAGTACTCCTACAATGAGCAGTTCTTC.

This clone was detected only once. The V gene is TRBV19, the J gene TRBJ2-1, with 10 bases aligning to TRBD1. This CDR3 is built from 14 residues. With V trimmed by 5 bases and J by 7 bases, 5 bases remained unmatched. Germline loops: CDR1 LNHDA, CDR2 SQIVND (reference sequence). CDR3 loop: CASSPGTGENEQFF. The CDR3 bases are TGTGCCAGTAGTCCAGGGACAGGGGAAAATGAGCAGTTCTTC.

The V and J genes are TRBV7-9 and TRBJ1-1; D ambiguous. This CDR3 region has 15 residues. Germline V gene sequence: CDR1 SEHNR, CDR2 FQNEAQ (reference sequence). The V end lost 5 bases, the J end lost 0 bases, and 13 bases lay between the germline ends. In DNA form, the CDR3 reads TGTGCCAGCAGCATGCCAACAGATATGAACACTGAAGCTTTCTTT. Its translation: CASSMPTDMNTEAFF.

DNA of the CDR3: TGTGCCAGCAGTGAAGCCCTTCCGGTGGTACTCATAGCCAAAAACATTCAGTACTTC. Encoded protein: CASSEALPVVLIAKNIQYF. The rearrangement joins TRBV6-1 to TRBJ2-4; D is undetermined. The CDR3 loop spans 19 amino acids. V lost 0 bases and J 0 bases, leaving 18 bases between the germline ends. The germline V gene has CDR1 MNHNS and CDR2 SASEGT.

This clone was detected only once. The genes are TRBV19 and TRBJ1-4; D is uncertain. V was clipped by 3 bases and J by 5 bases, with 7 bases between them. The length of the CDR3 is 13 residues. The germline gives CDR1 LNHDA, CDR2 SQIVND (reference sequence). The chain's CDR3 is CASSIDGNEKLFF. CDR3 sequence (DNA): TGTGCCAGTAGTATTGACGGGAATGAAAAACTGTTTTTT.

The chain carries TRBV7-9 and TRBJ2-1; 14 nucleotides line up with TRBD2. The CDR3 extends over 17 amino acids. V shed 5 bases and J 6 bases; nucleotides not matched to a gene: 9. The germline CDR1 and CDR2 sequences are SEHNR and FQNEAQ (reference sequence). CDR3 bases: TGTGCCAGCAGCCGAATAAAGGGACTAGCGGGAGTCAATGAGCAGTTCTTC. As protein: CASSRIKGLAGVNEQFF.

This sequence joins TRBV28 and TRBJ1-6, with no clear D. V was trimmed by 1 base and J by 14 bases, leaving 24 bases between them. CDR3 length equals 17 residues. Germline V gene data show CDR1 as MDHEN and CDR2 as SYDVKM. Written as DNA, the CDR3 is TGTGCCAGCAGTTTATCCTTAGCGCGGACGGCTCTTCGAACCCTCCACTTT. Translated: CASSLSLARTALRTLHF.

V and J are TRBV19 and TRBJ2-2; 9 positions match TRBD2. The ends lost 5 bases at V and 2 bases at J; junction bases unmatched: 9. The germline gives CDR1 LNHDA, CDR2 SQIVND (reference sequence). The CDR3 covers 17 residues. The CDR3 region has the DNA TGTGCCAGTAGTTCCGCCGGGCGGGAGGGAAACACCGGGGAGCTGTTTTTT. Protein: CASSSAGREGNTGELFF.

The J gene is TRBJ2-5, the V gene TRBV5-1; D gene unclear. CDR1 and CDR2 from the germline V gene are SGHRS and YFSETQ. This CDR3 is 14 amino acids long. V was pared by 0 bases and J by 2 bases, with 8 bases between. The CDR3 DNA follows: TGCGCCAGCAGCTTGGCCCGTCGTCAAGAGACCCAGTACTTC. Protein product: CASSLARRQETQYF.

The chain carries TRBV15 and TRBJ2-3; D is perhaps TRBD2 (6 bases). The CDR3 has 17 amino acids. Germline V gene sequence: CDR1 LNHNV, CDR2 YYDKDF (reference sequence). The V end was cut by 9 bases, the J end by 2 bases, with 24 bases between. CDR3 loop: CATSGVSGTNPTDTQYF. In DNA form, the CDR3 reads TGTGCCACTAGCGGCGTCAGCGGAACTAACCCCACAGATACGCAGTATTTT.

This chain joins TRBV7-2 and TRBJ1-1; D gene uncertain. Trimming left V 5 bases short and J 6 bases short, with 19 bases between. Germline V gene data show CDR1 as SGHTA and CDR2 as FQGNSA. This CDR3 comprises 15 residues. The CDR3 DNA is TGTGCCAGCAGCCCCTCGGGATTTCACGGCTCTGAAGCTTTCTTT. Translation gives CASSPSGFHGSEAFF.

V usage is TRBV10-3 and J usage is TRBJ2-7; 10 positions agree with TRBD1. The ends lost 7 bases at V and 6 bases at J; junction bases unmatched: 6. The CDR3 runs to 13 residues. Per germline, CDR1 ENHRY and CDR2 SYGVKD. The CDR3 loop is CAITPGQGPEQYF. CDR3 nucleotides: TGTGCCATCACCCCGGGACAGGGGCCCGAGCAGTACTTC.

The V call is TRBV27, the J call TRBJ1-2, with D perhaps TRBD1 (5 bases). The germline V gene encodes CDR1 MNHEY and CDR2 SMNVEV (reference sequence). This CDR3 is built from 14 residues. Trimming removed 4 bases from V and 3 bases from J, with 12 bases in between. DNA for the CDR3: TGTGCCAGCAGTTCCGCAGGGTCGGACTATGGCTACACCTTC. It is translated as CASSSAGSDYGYTF.

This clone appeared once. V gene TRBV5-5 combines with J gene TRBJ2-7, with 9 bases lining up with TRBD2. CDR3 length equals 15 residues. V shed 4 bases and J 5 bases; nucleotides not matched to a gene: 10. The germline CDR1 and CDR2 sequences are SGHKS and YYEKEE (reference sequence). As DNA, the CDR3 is TGTGCCAGCAGCCCGGGCCCCGGGACTAGCAACGAGCAGTACTTC. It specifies CASSPGPGTSNEQYF.

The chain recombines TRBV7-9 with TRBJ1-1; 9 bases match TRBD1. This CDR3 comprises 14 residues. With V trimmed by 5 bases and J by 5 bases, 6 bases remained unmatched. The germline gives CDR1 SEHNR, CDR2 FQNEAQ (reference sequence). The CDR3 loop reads CASSAVGQGTEAFF. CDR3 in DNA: TGTGCCAGCAGCGCCGTCGGACAGGGGACTGAAGCTTTCTTT.

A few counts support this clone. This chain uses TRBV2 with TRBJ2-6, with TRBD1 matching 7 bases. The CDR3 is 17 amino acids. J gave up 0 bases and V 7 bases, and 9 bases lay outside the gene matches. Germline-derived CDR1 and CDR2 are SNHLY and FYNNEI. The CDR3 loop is CASIRGQKFSGANVLTF. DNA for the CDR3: TGTGCCAGCATCCGGGGACAGAAATTCTCTGGGGCCAACGTCCTGACTTTC.

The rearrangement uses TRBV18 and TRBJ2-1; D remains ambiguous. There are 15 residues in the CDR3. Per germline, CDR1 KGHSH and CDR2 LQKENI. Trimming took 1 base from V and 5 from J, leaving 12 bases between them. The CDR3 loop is CASSPRVQLHNEQFF. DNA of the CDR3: TGTGCCAGCTCACCACGGGTACAGCTCCACAATGAGCAGTTCTTC. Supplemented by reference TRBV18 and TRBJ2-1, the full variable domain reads NAGVMQNPRHLVRRRGQEARLRCSPMKGHSHVYWYRQLPEEGLKFMVYLQKENIIDESGMPKERFSAEFPKEGPSILRIQQVVRGDSAAYFCASSPRVQLHNEQFFGPGTRLTVL.

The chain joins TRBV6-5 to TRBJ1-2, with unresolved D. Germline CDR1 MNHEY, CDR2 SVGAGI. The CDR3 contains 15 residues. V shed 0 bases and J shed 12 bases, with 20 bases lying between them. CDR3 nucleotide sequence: TGTGCCAGCAGTTACTCGAGCCCTAGATCGGGAGGAAACACCTTC. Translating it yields CASSYSSPRSGGNTF.

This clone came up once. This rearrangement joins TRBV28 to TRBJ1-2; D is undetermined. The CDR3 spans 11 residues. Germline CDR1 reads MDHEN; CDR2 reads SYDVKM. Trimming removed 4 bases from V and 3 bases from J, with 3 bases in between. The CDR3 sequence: CASSSYYGYTF. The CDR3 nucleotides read TGTGCCAGCAGTTCCTACTATGGCTACACCTTC.